The 27 T cell receptor beta chains reported below all come from one sample, sequenced in a study of blood T cell repertoires in COVID-19. Profiled with immunoSEQ multiplex PCR; TCRdb holds only in-frame clones, not every one. The sample holds approximately 66,000 clones, 73% seen once. Material: peripheral blood. These receptor sequences come from a man aged 55 to 70 with acute or convalescent COVID-19.

The chain carries TRBV5-5 and TRBJ2-2; possible D gene TRBD1, 5 bases. Germline loops: CDR1 SGHKS, CDR2 YYEKEE (reference sequence). The V end was cut by 1 base, the J end by 4 bases, with 11 bases between. This CDR3 spans 15 amino acids. CDR3 in DNA: TGTGCCAGCAGCTTGACCCAGGGTATCACCGGGGAGCTGTTTTTT. Its translation is CASSLTQGITGELFF.

In this sample, this clone turned up once. This sequence joins TRBV3-1 (or the pseudogene TRBV3-2) and TRBJ1-2, with D uncertain. There are 14 residues in the CDR3. Germline CDR1 LGHDT, CDR2 YNNKEL (reference sequence). V gave up 1 base and J gave up 4 bases, with 10 bases separating them. CDR3 sequence (DNA): TGTGCCAGCAGCCAAGTGCCGGAGTTCTATGGCTACACCTTC. This codes for CASSQVPEFYGYTF.

The chain carries TRBV30 and TRBJ1-3; D unresolved. Trimming removed 2 bases at V and 3 bases at J, with 14 bases between. From germline, CDR1 is GTSNPN and CDR2 SVGIG (reference sequence). CDR3 length: 15 amino acids. DNA for the CDR3: TGTGCCTGGAGTTATCCTTTTGAGCTTGGAAACACCATATATTTT. Amino acid sequence: CAWSYPFELGNTIYF.

This clone occurred many times. This chain uses TRBV9 with TRBJ2-5; TRBD2 aligns across 11 bases. Germline V gene data show CDR1 as SGDLS and CDR2 as YYNGEE. The CDR3 covers 17 residues. Unmatched junction bases numbered 5, after V lost 0 bases and J lost 1 base. DNA for the CDR3: TGTGCCAGCAGCGTAGGGATAGCGGGAGGGTCCCAAGAGACCCAGTACTTC. It codes for CASSVGIAGGSQETQYF.

The chain is built from TRBV11-2 and TRBJ2-1; TRBD2 aligns across 9 bases. The germline gives CDR1 SGHAT, CDR2 FQNNGV. This CDR3 contains 16 residues. J was trimmed by 5 bases and V by 1 base; bases with no gene match: 6. DNA of the CDR3: TGTGCCAGCAGCTTAGTGAGCGGGGGGCTGGACAATGAGCAGTTCTTC. It specifies CASSLVSGGLDNEQFF.

DNA for the CDR3: TGCGCCAGCAGCTTCGGGGACAGGGACTATGGCTACACCTTC. It codes for CASSFGDRDYGYTF. The chain couples TRBV5-1 to TRBJ1-2, with 9 bases aligning to TRBD1. Germline V gene lookup returns CDR1 SGHRS and CDR2 YFSETQ. With 2 bases clipped from V and 3 bases from J, the junction kept 2 bases outside the gene matches. This CDR3 is built from 14 residues.

The table lists this clone with a few counts. V usage is TRBV14 and J usage is TRBJ1-4, with unresolved D. The CDR3 runs 15 residues. Germline V CDR1 and CDR2: SGHDN, FVKESK. V lost 1 base and J 8 bases, leaving 14 bases between the germline ends. CDR3: CASSQGDLWREKLFF. Written as DNA, the CDR3 is TGTGCCAGCAGCCAAGGTGACCTCTGGAGAGAAAAACTGTTTTTT.

V gene TRBV9 combines with J gene TRBJ2-1; TRBD2 matches at 10 bases. Trimming took 4 bases from V and 6 from J; bases not matched to a gene: 13. This CDR3 has 17 amino acids. Germline CDR1 is SGDLS and CDR2 is YYNGEE. Here the CDR3 DNA reads TGTGCCAGCAGCCCCCACCCTATAGCGGGGGGTGGCAATGAGCAGTTCTTC. This gives the protein CASSPHPIAGGGNEQFF. Drawing the rest from reference TRBV9 and TRBJ2-1, the complete variable domain is DSGVTQTPKHLITATGQRVTLRCSPRSGDLSVYWYQQSLDQGLQFLIQYYNGEERAKGNILERFSAQQFPDLHSELNLSSLELGDSALYFCASSPHPIAGGGNEQFFGPGTRLTVL.

This CDR3 is CASSPLSEQETQYF. CDR3 in DNA: TGTGCCAGCAGCCCGTTGTCGGAGCAAGAGACCCAGTACTTC. The chain joins TRBV3-1 (or the pseudogene TRBV3-2) to TRBJ2-5; no firm D call. Germline V gives CDR1 LGHDT, CDR2 YNNKEL (reference sequence). This CDR3 is 14 amino acids long. V dropped 4 bases and J dropped 2 bases, with 11 bases sitting between them.

The J gene is TRBJ2-2, the V gene TRBV5-1; TRBD2 is a possible D gene (5 bases). Germline V gene data show CDR1 as SGHRS and CDR2 as YFSETQ. CDR3 size: 16 residues. The V gene lost 7 bases and the J gene lost 0 bases, with 16 bases spanning the gap. The CDR3 nucleotides are TGCGCCAGCGGGCTCGAGAGGGCGCCGAACACCGGGGAGCTGTTTTTT. The encoded protein is CASGLERAPNTGELFF.

This clone showed up just a few times. The J gene is TRBJ2-7, the V gene TRBV6-1, with D possibly being TRBD2 (6 bases). The V gene lost 4 bases and the J gene lost 3 bases, with 19 bases spanning the gap. The CDR3 consists of 16 residues. CDR1 is MNHNS, CDR2 SASEGT, per germline. This CDR3 reads CASSAPPGANFYEQYF. The CDR3 DNA is TGTGCCAGCAGTGCGCCCCCGGGAGCTAATTTCTACGAGCAGTACTTC.

This clone was picked up a small number of times. This rearrangement joins TRBV7-9 to TRBJ2-7; a weak D match, TRBD1 (5 bases). CDR3 length: 13 amino acids. Trimming stripped 3 bases from V and 4 bases from J, with 10 bases between. Germline CDR1 and CDR2: SEHNR and FQNEAQ (reference sequence). The CDR3 DNA reads TGTGCCAGCAGCTTTGAAAGGGGTTACGAGCAGTACTTC. Translating gives CASSFERGYEQYF.

The V gene is TRBV12-5, the J gene TRBJ1-1; no firm D call. V dropped 5 bases and J dropped 0 bases, with 7 bases sitting between them. There are 13 residues in the CDR3. Per germline, CDR1 LGHNT and CDR2 FRNRAP. CDR3 residues: CASGREVNTEAFF. CDR3 coding DNA: TGTGCTAGTGGTCGGGAGGTGAACACTGAAGCTTTCTTT.

This chain joins TRBV5-1 and TRBJ2-2; 8 bases are a match to TRBD1. The CDR3 runs to 15 residues. Germline V gives CDR1 SGHRS, CDR2 YFSETQ. Unmatched junction bases numbered 3, after V lost 2 bases and J lost 3 bases. In DNA, the CDR3 is TGCGCCAGCAGCTTTGACAGGGGCGACACCGGGGAGCTGTTTTTT. Translation gives CASSFDRGDTGELFF.

V is TRBV5-6 and J is TRBJ1-2; maybe TRBD1 (5 bases). Trimming shortened V by 5 bases and J by 8 bases, and 16 bases separated the two germline ends. Germline V gene data show CDR1 as SGHDT and CDR2 as YYEEEE. The CDR3 consists of 13 residues. In nucleotides, the CDR3 is TGTGCCAGCAGTCACACCAGGGTTATGGGCTACACCTTC. Translating it yields CASSHTRVMGYTF.

CDR3: CASSPGTGDEKLFF. In DNA, the CDR3 is TGCGCCAGCAGCCCCGGGACAGGAGATGAAAAACTGTTTTTT. The V call is TRBV10-1, the J call TRBJ1-4; 8 positions agree with TRBD1. The germline gives CDR1 WNHNN, CDR2 SYGVQD (reference sequence). The CDR3 consists of 14 residues. Losses at the gene ends were 6 bases for V and 6 bases for J; bases not matched to a gene: 6.

The gene calls are TRBV4-1 and TRBJ1-3; D unresolved. The CDR3 runs to 15 residues. V shed 4 bases and J shed 3 bases, with 13 bases lying between them. Looked up from germline, CDR1 is MGHRA and CDR2 is YSYEKL. The CDR3 region is CASSPDSEGGNTIYF. The CDR3, as DNA: TGCGCCAGCAGCCCCGATTCCGAGGGTGGAAACACCATATATTTT.

This chain joins TRBV30 and TRBJ1-1; D may be TRBD1 (6 bases). V lost 3 bases and J lost 0, with 17 bases in between. Per the germline V gene, CDR1 is GTSNPN and CDR2 is SVGIG (reference sequence). The CDR3 extends over 16 amino acids. The CDR3 region has the DNA TGTGCCTGGAGAGTGGGAGGGGGTTGGGTGAACACTGAAGCTTTCTTT. The encoded protein is CAWRVGGGWVNTEAFF. The variable domain in full, with the rest retrieved from reference TRBV30 and TRBJ1-1, is SQTIHQWPATLVQPVGSPLSLECTVEGTSNPNLYWYRQAAGRGLQLLFYSVGIGQISSEVPQNLSASRPQDRQFILSSKKLLLSDSGFYLCAWRVGGGWVNTEAFFGQGTRLTVV.

The CDR3 sequence: CSASASYGYTF. In DNA form, the CDR3 reads TGCAGTGCTAGTGCGAGTTATGGCTACACCTTC. The rearrangement uses TRBV20-1 and TRBJ1-2, with D uncertain. The CDR3 is 11 residues long. The V gene lost 3 bases and the J gene lost 5 bases, with 7 bases spanning the gap. CDR1 and CDR2 (germline): DFQATT, SNEGSKA (reference sequence).

This clone occurred a few times. The chain is built from TRBV10-3 and TRBJ2-1, with D possibly TRBD2 on 5 matching bases. Per germline, CDR1 ENHRY and CDR2 SYGVKD. CDR3 length equals 16 residues. V was clipped by 4 bases and J by 0 bases, with 13 bases between them. Written as DNA, the CDR3 is TGTGCCATCAGTGGTTCCGGGGATAGCTCCTACAATGAGCAGTTCTTC. This codes for CAISGSGDSSYNEQFF.

V usage is TRBV2 and J usage is TRBJ2-1; 11 positions agree with TRBD2. The CDR3 length is 14 residues. CDR1 and CDR2 (germline): SNHLY, FYNNEI. V was clipped by 6 bases and J by 8 bases; unmatched bases: 6. The CDR3 here is CASRNSGGADEQFF. The CDR3 DNA follows: TGTGCCAGCAGAAATAGCGGGGGGGCGGATGAGCAGTTCTTC.

This chain connects TRBV24-1 to TRBJ2-1; 10 bases are a match to TRBD2. The CDR3 sequence is 15 residues long. J lost 7 bases, V lost 4 bases, and 6 bases had no gene match. CDR1 and CDR2 (germline): KGHDR, SFDVKD. This chain's CDR3 is CATSEELAGSNEQFF. As DNA, the CDR3 is TGTGCCACCAGTGAGGAACTAGCGGGGTCAAATGAGCAGTTCTTC.

The V call is TRBV11-2, the J call TRBJ1-1; D gene unclear. Trimming removed 5 bases at V and 0 bases at J, with 7 bases between. This CDR3 comprises 13 residues. Germline V gene lookup returns CDR1 SGHAT and CDR2 FQNNGV. The CDR3 DNA follows: TGTGCCAGCAGCGAAACAGTGAACACTGAAGCTTTCTTT. Encoded protein: CASSETVNTEAFF. Supplemented by reference TRBV11-2 and TRBJ1-1, the full variable domain reads EAGVAQSPRYKIIEKRQSVAFWCNPISGHATLYWYQQILGQGPKLLIQFQNNGVVDDSQLPKDRFSAERLKGVDSTLKIQPAKLEDSAVYLCASSETVNTEAFFGQGTRLTVV.

In nucleotides, the CDR3 is TGCGCCAGCAGCCAAGTACAGGTGGGGGGTTACGAGCAGTACTTC. It translates to CASSQVQVGGYEQYF. The chain combines TRBV4-1 with TRBJ2-7, with D possibly being TRBD2 (6 bases). Germline V gene sequence: CDR1 MGHRA, CDR2 YSYEKL. CDR3 length: 15 amino acids. Trimming took off 1 base at V and 4 bases at J, with 14 bases between the two ends.

This clone occurred a few times. The chain uses TRBV7-3 and TRBJ2-2; TRBD2 might be the D (6 bases). The V end was cut by 5 bases, the J end by 4 bases, with 17 bases between. CDR1 SGHTA and CDR2 FQGTGA come from the germline V gene. The length of the CDR3 is 16 residues. The CDR3 DNA reads as TGTGCCAGCAGCCCAGGCGGGGCCGCGGGCACCGGGGAGCTGTTTTTT. Translating gives CASSPGGAAGTGELFF.

This clone was recorded once. The chain combines TRBV9 with TRBJ2-7; no clear D. V lost 2 bases and J lost 0, with 15 bases in between. The CDR3 length is 16 residues. The germline V gene has CDR1 SGDLS and CDR2 YYNGEE. The chain's CDR3 is CASSVRGTGSSYEQYF. The CDR3 nucleotides are TGTGCCAGCAGCGTCCGAGGTACCGGCAGCTCCTACGAGCAGTACTTC.

This clone has just a few counts. The V and J genes are TRBV3-1 (or the pseudogene TRBV3-2) and TRBJ1-6; 9 bases are shared with TRBD1. CDR1 and CDR2 from the germline V gene are LGHDT and YNNKEL (reference sequence). This CDR3 has 16 amino acids. V shed 2 bases, J shed 8 bases, and the junction held 7 bases outside the gene matches. CDR3 in amino acids: CASSQLRDRDDSPLHF. CDR3 in DNA: TGTGCCAGCAGCCAACTCCGGGACAGGGATGATTCACCCCTCCACTTT.